These 12 T cell receptor beta chains originate from one sample sequenced in a study of blood T cell repertoires in COVID-19. Method: immunoSEQ multiplex PCR; TCRdb's copy keeps in-frame clones and lacks some. The sample holds 170,000 or so clones, roughly 84% seen once. The sample comprised PBMCs or T cells enriched from blood (not recorded which). The receptors stem from a woman in her forties or fifties who had recovered from COVID-19.

The rearrangement joins TRBV7-6 to TRBJ2-5, with 8 bases identical to TRBD1. The V and J ends lost 1 base and 0 bases, in that order; junction bases with no gene match: 1. The CDR3 length is 15 residues. Germline V lookup: CDR1 SGHVS, CDR2 FNYEAQ. Here the CDR3 reads CASSLGQGYQETQYF. CDR3 in DNA: TGTGCCAGCAGCTTAGGACAGGGGTACCAAGAGACCCAGTACTTC.

The V and J genes are TRBV24-1 and TRBJ2-2; weak D call: TRBD2 (6 bases). This CDR3 spans 15 amino acids. Trimming stripped 6 bases from V and 0 bases from J, with 10 bases between. Germline V CDR1 and CDR2: KGHDR, SFDVKD. The CDR3 protein is CATSKLAPNTGELFF. The CDR3 DNA reads TGTGCCACCAGTAAGCTAGCGCCGAACACCGGGGAGCTGTTTTTT.

This sequence joins TRBV3-1 (or the pseudogene TRBV3-2) and TRBJ2-7; 7 bases agree with TRBD2. The CDR3 has 15 amino acids. Germline lookup yields CDR1 LGHDT and CDR2 YNNKEL (reference sequence). With 0 bases clipped from V and 2 bases from J, the junction kept 4 bases outside the gene matches. The CDR3 region is CASSQETLAAYEQYF. CDR3 sequence (DNA): TGTGCCAGCAGCCAAGAGACCCTAGCGGCCTACGAGCAGTACTTC.

V is TRBV6-5 and J is TRBJ1-1; D is ambiguous. Germline CDR1 MNHEY, CDR2 SVGAGI. This CDR3 comprises 14 residues. V shed 6 bases and J shed 4 bases, with 15 bases lying between them. CDR3 nucleotide sequence: TGTGCCAGCAGCGAGGCTGCGGGAAGCACTGAAGCTTTCTTT. It yields the protein CASSEAAGSTEAFF.

The count of this clone is one. This chain connects TRBV11-2 to TRBJ2-3; D remains ambiguous. The V end was cut by 3 bases, the J end by 5 bases, with 6 bases between. The CDR3 loop spans 12 amino acids. Germline V CDR1 and CDR2: SGHAT, FQNNGV. In DNA, the CDR3 is TGTGCCAGCAGCTTGACGGGAGATACGCAGTATTTT. Its translation is CASSLTGDTQYF.

V gene TRBV3-1 (or the pseudogene TRBV3-2) combines with J gene TRBJ1-1, with D hard to call. From germline, CDR1 is LGHDT and CDR2 YNNKEL (reference sequence). Trimming removed 3 bases from V and 5 bases from J, with 7 bases in between. There are 12 residues in the CDR3. The CDR3, as DNA: TGTGCCAGCAGCCACGGGGTAACTGAAGCTTTCTTT. Encoded protein: CASSHGVTEAFF.

The chain links TRBV6-2 or TRBV6-3 to TRBJ1-5; 9 bases map to TRBD1. CDR1 is MNHEY and CDR2 is SVGEGT in the germline V gene. The V and J ends lost 2 bases and 2 bases, in that order; junction bases with no gene match: 7. CDR3 size: 17 residues. The CDR3 loop reads CASSYRGQGRGNQPQHF. CDR3 coding DNA: TGTGCCAGCAGTTACAGAGGACAGGGGCGAGGCAATCAGCCCCAGCATTTT.

The chain carries TRBV6-5 and TRBJ1-1; 8 nucleotides agree with TRBD1. This CDR3 has 14 amino acids. V shed 7 bases and J 2 bases; nucleotides not matched to a gene: 6. Looked up from germline, CDR1 is MNHEY and CDR2 is SVGAGI. The chain's CDR3 is CASTPDRGNTEAFF. CDR3 coding DNA: TGTGCCAGCACCCCTGACAGGGGCAACACTGAAGCTTTCTTT.

This clone showed up just a few times. The V call is TRBV11-2, the J call TRBJ2-3; D is uncertain. The CDR3 covers 16 residues. Germline values: CDR1 SGHAT, CDR2 FQNNGV. V gave up 5 bases and J gave up 0 bases, with 15 bases separating them. The CDR3 is CASSLRNPRSTDTQYF. CDR3 bases: TGTGCCAGCAGCCTCAGGAACCCTCGAAGCACAGATACGCAGTATTTT.

The chain joins TRBV6-4 to TRBJ2-1; the match to TRBD1 covers 7 bases. The CDR3 spans 16 residues. Germline V gene data show CDR1 as MRHNA and CDR2 as SNTAGT. V trimming: 5 bases; J trimming: 7 bases; junction bases outside the gene matches: 14. The CDR3 here is CASSLSRGSEINEQFF. CDR3 in DNA: TGTGCCAGCAGTCTAAGCAGGGGGTCTGAGATAAATGAGCAGTTCTTC.

The gene calls are TRBV7-8 and TRBJ2-2; D is unresolved. V was cut by 1 base and J by 5 bases, with 5 bases left in between. The CDR3 length is 13 residues. Germline CDR1 SGHVS, CDR2 FQNEAQ. CDR3 bases: TGTGCCAGCAGCTTAGGAGAGACCGGGGAGCTGTTTTTT. This sequence encodes CASSLGETGELFF.

The chain combines TRBV30 with TRBJ1-2, with TRBD1 as a possible D gene (5 bases). The V and J ends lost 3 bases and 2 bases respectively, with 16 bases between them. The CDR3 runs 15 residues. Germline assignment: CDR1 GTSNPN and CDR2 SVGIG (reference sequence). The CDR3 protein is CAWRTGGGINYGYTF. CDR3 bases: TGTGCCTGGAGGACCGGGGGAGGAATAAACTATGGCTACACCTTC.